The clone carrying this TCR beta chain occurred once. Trimming cost V 4 bases and J 8 bases; bases outside gene matches: 8. The CDR3 spans 15 residues. CDR1 and CDR2 (germline): PRHDT, FYEKMQ (reference sequence). Produced via immunoSEQ multiplex PCR; TCRdb's table is partial and in-frame only. The table records about 250,000 clones, 70% to 90% of them present only once. The entry originates in a study of blood T cell repertoires in COVID-19. The source is a man aged 18-30 years with active or convalescent COVID-19. The rearrangement uses TRBV13 and TRBJ1-4; TRBD1 agrees at 9 bases. Sequencing was done on a sample of peripheral blood. CDR3 DNA sequence: TGTGCCAGCAGCTCAAGGGGACAGGGAGGGGAAAAACTGTTTTTT. This encodes CASSSRGQGGEKLFF.